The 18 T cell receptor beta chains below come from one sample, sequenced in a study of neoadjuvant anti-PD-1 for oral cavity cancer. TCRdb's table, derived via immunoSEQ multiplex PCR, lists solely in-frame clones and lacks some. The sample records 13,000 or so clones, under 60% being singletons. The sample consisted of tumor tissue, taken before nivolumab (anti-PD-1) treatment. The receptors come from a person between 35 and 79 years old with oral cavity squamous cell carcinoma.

CDR3 region: CAWRGNTDTQYF. Written as DNA, the CDR3 is TGTGCCTGGCGGGGGAACACAGATACGCAGTATTTT. This chain connects TRBV28 to TRBJ2-3, with 7 bases aligning to TRBD2. This CDR3 is 12 amino acids long. CDR1 is MDHEN and CDR2 is SYDVKM in the germline V gene. V was clipped by 11 bases and J by 2 bases; unmatched bases: 4.

The CDR3 region is CASSGGQTLSGANVLTF. In DNA, the CDR3 is TGTGCCAGCTCGGGGGGACAGACCCTCTCTGGGGCCAACGTCCTGACTTTC. The chain uses TRBV18 and TRBJ2-6; weak D call: TRBD1 (7 bases). Per germline, CDR1 KGHSH and CDR2 LQKENI. The length of the CDR3 is 17 residues. Trimming removed 6 bases at V and 0 bases at J, with 15 bases between.

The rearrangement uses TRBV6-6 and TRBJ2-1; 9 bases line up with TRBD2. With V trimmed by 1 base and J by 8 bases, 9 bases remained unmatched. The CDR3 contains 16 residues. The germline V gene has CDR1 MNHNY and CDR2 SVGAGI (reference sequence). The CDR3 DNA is TGTGCCAGCAGTTACTATGGCGGGAGGGCCGGCGATGAGCAGTTCTTC. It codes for CASSYYGGRAGDEQFF.

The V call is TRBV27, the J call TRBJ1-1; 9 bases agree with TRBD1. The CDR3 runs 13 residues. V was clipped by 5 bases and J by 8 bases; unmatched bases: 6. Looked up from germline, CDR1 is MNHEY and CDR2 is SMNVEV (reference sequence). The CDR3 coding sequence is TGTGCCAGCAGTCCCGGACAGGGGATCGAAGCTTTCTTT. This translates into CASSPGQGIEAFF.

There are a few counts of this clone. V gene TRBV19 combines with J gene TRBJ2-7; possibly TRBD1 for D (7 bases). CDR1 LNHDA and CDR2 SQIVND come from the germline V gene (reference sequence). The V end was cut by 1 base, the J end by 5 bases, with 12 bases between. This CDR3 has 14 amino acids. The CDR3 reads CASSIVQGRNEQYF. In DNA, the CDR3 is TGTGCCAGTAGTATAGTACAGGGGAGGAACGAGCAGTACTTC.

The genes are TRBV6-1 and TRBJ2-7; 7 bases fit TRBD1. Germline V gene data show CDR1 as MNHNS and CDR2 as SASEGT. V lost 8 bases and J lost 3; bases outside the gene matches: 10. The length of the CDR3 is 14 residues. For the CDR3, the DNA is TGTGCCAGCCTCCGGGACAGAGGGTACTACGAGCAGTACTTC. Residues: CASLRDRGYYEQYF.

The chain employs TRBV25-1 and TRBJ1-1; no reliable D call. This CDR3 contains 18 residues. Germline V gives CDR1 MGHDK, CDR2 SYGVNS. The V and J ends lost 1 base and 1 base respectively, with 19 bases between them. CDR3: CASSEWGTDPRSNTEAFF. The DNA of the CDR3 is TGTGCCAGCAGTGAATGGGGTACTGACCCGAGATCGAACACTGAAGCTTTCTTT.

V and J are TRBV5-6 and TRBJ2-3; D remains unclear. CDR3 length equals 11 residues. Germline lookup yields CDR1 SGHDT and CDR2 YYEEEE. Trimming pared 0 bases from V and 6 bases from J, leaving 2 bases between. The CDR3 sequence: CASSLDDTQYF. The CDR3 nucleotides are TGTGCCAGCAGCTTGGACGATACGCAGTATTTT.

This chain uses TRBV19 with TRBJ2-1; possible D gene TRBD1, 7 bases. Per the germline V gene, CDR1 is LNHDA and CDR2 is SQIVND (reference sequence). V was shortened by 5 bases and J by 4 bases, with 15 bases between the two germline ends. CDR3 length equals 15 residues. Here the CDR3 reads CASSSPGGSYNEQFF. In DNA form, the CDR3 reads TGTGCCAGTAGTTCTCCAGGGGGGAGTTACAATGAGCAGTTCTTC.

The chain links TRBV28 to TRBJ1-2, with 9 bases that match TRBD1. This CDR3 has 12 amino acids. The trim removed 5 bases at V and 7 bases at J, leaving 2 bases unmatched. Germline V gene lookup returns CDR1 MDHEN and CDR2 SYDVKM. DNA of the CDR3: TGTGCCAGCAGTGGACAGGGGCGTGGCTACACCTTC. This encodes CASSGQGRGYTF.

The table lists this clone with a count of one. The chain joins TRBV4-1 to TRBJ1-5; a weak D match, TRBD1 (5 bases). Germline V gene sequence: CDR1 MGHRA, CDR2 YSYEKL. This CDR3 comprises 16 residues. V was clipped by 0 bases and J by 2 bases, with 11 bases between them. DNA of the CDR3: TGCGCCAGCAGCCAAGACAGGGAGGTGGGCAATCAGCCCCAGCATTTT. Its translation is CASSQDREVGNQPQHF.

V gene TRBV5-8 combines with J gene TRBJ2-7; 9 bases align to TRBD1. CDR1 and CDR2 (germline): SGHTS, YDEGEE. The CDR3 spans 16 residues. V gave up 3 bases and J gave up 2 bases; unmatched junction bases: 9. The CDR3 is CASSYNTGGMAYEQYF. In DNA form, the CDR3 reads TGTGCCAGCAGCTACAATACAGGGGGCATGGCCTACGAGCAGTACTTC.

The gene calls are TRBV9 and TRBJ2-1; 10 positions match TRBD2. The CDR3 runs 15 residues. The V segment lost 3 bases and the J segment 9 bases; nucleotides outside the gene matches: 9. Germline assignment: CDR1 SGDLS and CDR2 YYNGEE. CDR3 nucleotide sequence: TGTGCCAGCAGCGCCCAGCGGGAGGGCGTGAGTGAGCAGTTCTTC. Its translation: CASSAQREGVSEQFF.

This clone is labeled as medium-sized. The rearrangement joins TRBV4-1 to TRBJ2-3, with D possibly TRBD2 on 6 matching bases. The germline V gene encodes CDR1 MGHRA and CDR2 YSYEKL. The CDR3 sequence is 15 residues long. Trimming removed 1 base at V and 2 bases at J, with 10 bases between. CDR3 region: CASSQGWRDTDTQYF. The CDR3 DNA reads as TGCGCCAGCAGCCAAGGGTGGCGGGACACAGATACGCAGTATTTT.

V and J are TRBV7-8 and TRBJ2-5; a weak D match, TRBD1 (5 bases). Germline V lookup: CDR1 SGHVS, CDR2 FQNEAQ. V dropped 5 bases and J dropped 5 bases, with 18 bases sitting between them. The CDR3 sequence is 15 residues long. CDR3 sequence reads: CASSPQTELRETQYF. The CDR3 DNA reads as TGTGCCAGCAGCCCGCAGACAGAGTTACGTGAGACCCAGTACTTC.

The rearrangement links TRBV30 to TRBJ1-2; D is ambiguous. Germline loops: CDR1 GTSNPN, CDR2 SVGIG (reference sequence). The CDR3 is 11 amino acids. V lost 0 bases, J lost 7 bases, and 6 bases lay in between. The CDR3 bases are TGTGCCTGGAGTGTACCTGGTGGCTACACCTTC. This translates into CAWSVPGGYTF. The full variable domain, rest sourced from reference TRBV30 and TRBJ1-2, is SQTIHQWPATLVQPVGSPLSLECTVEGTSNPNLYWYRQAAGRGLQLLFYSVGIGQISSEVPQNLSASRPQDRQFILSSKKLLLSDSGFYLCAWSVPGGYTFGSGTRLTVV.

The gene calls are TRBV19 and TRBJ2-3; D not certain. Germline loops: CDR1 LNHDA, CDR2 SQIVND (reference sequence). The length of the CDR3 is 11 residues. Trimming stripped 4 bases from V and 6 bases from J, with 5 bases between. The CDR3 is CASSTGDTQYF. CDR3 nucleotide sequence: TGTGCCAGTAGTACCGGGGATACGCAGTATTTT.

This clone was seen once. The CDR3 loop is CASLTSGRMTDTQYF. The CDR3 region has the DNA TGTGCCAGCTTAACTAGCGGGAGGATGACAGATACGCAGTATTTT. This chain connects TRBV28 to TRBJ2-3; 12 nucleotides line up with TRBD2. V gave up 8 bases and J gave up 3 bases; unmatched junction bases: 6. The CDR3 spans 15 residues. Per germline, CDR1 MDHEN and CDR2 SYDVKM.